This is a list of T cell receptor beta chains from one sample in a study of blood T cell repertoires in COVID-19. This table comes from immunoSEQ multiplex PCR, and its TCRdb copy is limited to in-frame clones, with some not included. The table records 80,000 to 100,000 clones, approximately 91% of them present only once. Specimen: peripheral blood. The source of these receptors is a human donor with active COVID-19. The donor label of this sample is uncertain. The CDR3 runs from the conserved cysteine through the conserved F or W. The D gene is left open where the match is weak. A row's size may be missing; if present it is once, few, many or a size class.

size: .
J: TRBJ1-6
D: .
length: 13
V: TRBV11-3
CDR3: CASTGGPGSPLHF
DNA: TGTGCCAGCACGGGGGGCCCGGGGTCACCCCTCCACTTT

size: once
J: TRBJ2-5
D: TRBD2
length: 16
V: TRBV9
CDR3: CASSRAGGPLRETQYF
DNA: TGTGCCAGCAGCCGGGCGGGGGGGCCCTTGAGGGAGACCCAGTACTTC

size: .
J: TRBJ2-1
D: TRBD1
length: 14
V: TRBV19
CDR3: CASSMRTGRNEQFF
DNA: TGTGCCAGTAGTATGCGGACAGGGCGGAATGAGCAGTTCTTC

size: .
J: TRBJ1-2
D: .
length: 13
V: TRBV7-9
CDR3: CASSPDSDYGYTF
DNA: TGTGCCAGCAGCCCCGACAGTGACTATGGCTACACCTTC

size: .
J: TRBJ1-1
D: TRBD1
length: 13
V: TRBV2
CDR3: CASGPRGPTEAFF
DNA: TGTGCCAGCGGCCCCAGGGGGCCCACTGAAGCTTTCTTT

size: .
J: TRBJ2-1
D: TRBD2
length: 16
V: TRBV19
CDR3: CASSIELAGVGNEQFF
DNA: TGTGCCAGTAGTATAGAACTAGCGGGGGTGGGTAATGAGCAGTTCTTC

size: .
J: TRBJ2-5
D: .
length: 15
V: TRBV9
CDR3: CASSSSGGLQETQYF
DNA: TGTGCCAGCAGCTCGAGTGGCGGGCTCCAAGAGACCCAGTACTTC

size: .
J: TRBJ2-3
D: TRBD1
length: 15
V: TRBV5-4
CDR3: CASSSGTGSTDTQYF
DNA: TGTGCCAGCAGCTCTGGGACAGGGAGCACAGATACGCAGTATTTT

size: once
J: TRBJ1-1
D: .
length: 13
V: TRBV11-2
CDR3: CASSLNLNTEAFF
DNA: TGTGCCAGCAGCTTGAACTTGAACACTGAAGCTTTCTTT

size: .
J: TRBJ2-1
D: .
length: 16
V: TRBV28
CDR3: CASSLFAGSSYNEQFF
DNA: TGTGCCAGCAGTTTATTCGCGGGGAGCTCCTACAATGAGCAGTTCTTC

size: .
J: TRBJ2-7
D: TRBD1
length: 15
V: TRBV2
CDR3: CASSEGTGISYEQYF
DNA: TGTGCCAGCAGTGAAGGGACAGGGATCTCCTACGAGCAGTACTTC

size: .
J: TRBJ2-5
D: .
length: 15
V: TRBV7-2
CDR3: CASSFSLQGGETQYF
DNA: TGTGCCAGCAGCTTTTCTTTACAGGGGGGGGAGACCCAGTACTTC

size: .
J: TRBJ2-3
D: .
length: 15
V: TRBV11-2
CDR3: CASSLWAEVEDTQYF
DNA: TGTGCCAGCAGCCTATGGGCCGAAGTGGAAGATACGCAGTATTTT

size: .
J: TRBJ2-7
D: TRBD1
length: 13
V: TRBV9
CDR3: CASSSDRDYEQYF
DNA: TGTGCCAGCAGCTCCGACAGGGATTACGAGCAGTACTTC

size: .
J: TRBJ2-1
D: .
length: 15
V: TRBV3-1/TRBV3-2
CDR3: CASSQGLSSYNEQFF
DNA: TGTGCCAGCAGCCAAGGTCTATCCTCCTACAATGAGCAGTTCTTC

size: .
J: TRBJ1-1
D: .
length: 13
V: TRBV9
CDR3: CASSADKNTEAFF
DNA: TGTGCCAGCAGCGCGGACAAAAACACTGAAGCTTTCTTT

size: .
J: TRBJ2-1
D: TRBD2
length: 16
V: TRBV11-3
CDR3: CASSRDLAGGRVEQFF
DNA: TGTGCCAGCAGCCGGGACTTAGCGGGGGGGCGGGTTGAGCAGTTCTTC

size: .
J: TRBJ1-6
D: TRBD1
length: 15
V: TRBV5-8
CDR3: CASRAGTVYNSPLHF
DNA: TGTGCCAGCCGGGCCGGGACAGTCTATAATTCACCCCTCCACTTT

size: .
J: TRBJ2-7
D: .
length: 14
V: TRBV5-1
CDR3: CASSLGYLGHEQYF
DNA: TGCGCCAGCAGCTTGGGGTATTTGGGCCACGAGCAGTACTTC

size: .
J: TRBJ1-4
D: .
length: 13
V: TRBV2
CDR3: CASSVAPGEKLFF
DNA: TGTGCCAGCAGCGTCGCCCCGGGTGAAAAACTGTTTTTT

size: .
J: TRBJ2-5
D: TRBD2
length: 12
V: TRBV6-4
CDR3: CASERGGETQYF
DNA: TGTGCCAGCGAGCGGGGGGGAGAGACCCAGTACTTC

size: .
J: TRBJ1-5
D: .
length: 16
V: TRBV6-6
CDR3: CASSREEQGYNQPQHF
DNA: TGTGCCAGCAGTCGAGAAGAGCAGGGATACAATCAGCCCCAGCATTTT

size: .
J: TRBJ2-3
D: TRBD2
length: 17
V: TRBV3-1/TRBV3-2
CDR3: CASSQDPGRGRGDTQYF
DNA: TGTGCCAGCAGCCAAGATCCGGGTAGAGGGCGGGGGGATACGCAGTATTTT

size: .
J: TRBJ1-2
D: .
length: 13
V: TRBV7-9
CDR3: CASSRGQNYGYTF
DNA: TGTGCCAGCAGCCGAGGGCAGAACTATGGCTACACCTTC

size: .
J: TRBJ2-3
D: TRBD2
length: 16
V: TRBV6-1
CDR3: CASSELAGERRDTQYF
DNA: TGTGCCAGCAGTGAATTAGCGGGGGAGAGGAGAGATACGCAGTATTTT

size: once
J: TRBJ1-1
D: TRBD1
length: 13
V: TRBV6-5
CDR3: CASSKDRDTEAFF
DNA: TGTGCCAGCAGTAAGGACAGGGACACTGAAGCTTTCTTT

size: .
J: TRBJ2-3
D: TRBD2
length: 17
V: TRBV7-3
CDR3: CASSSFGLAGGTDTQYF
DNA: TGTGCCAGCAGCTCTTTCGGACTAGCGGGGGGCACAGATACGCAGTATTTT

size: .
J: TRBJ2-3
D: TRBD2
length: 17
V: TRBV9
CDR3: CASSLTRLAGGPDTQYF
DNA: TGTGCCAGCAGCTTGACCCGACTAGCGGGGGGCCCAGATACGCAGTATTTT

size: .
J: TRBJ1-1
D: .
length: 14
V: TRBV6-5
CDR3: CASSYGAGITEAFF
DNA: TGTGCCAGCAGTTACGGGGCCGGCATCACTGAAGCTTTCTTT

size: .
J: TRBJ2-5
D: TRBD2
length: 12
V: TRBV28
CDR3: CATRTSAETQYF
DNA: TGTGCCACCCGGACTAGCGCAGAGACCCAGTACTTC

size: .
J: TRBJ2-1
D: .
length: 14
V: TRBV2
CDR3: CASRPKGSYNEQFF
DNA: TGTGCCAGCAGACCGAAGGGGTCCTACAATGAGCAGTTCTTC

size: once
J: TRBJ2-2
D: .
length: 15
V: TRBV5-4
CDR3: CASSLSRLNTGELFF
DNA: TGTGCCAGCAGCTTGAGCAGGCTGAACACCGGGGAGCTGTTTTTT

size: .
J: TRBJ2-1
D: TRBD2
length: 14
V: TRBV28
CDR3: CASSFGDYNNEQFF
DNA: TGTGCCAGCAGTTTTGGGGACTACAACAATGAGCAGTTCTTC

size: .
J: TRBJ2-2
D: TRBD1
length: 15
V: TRBV5-1
CDR3: CASSPGQEGTGELFF
DNA: TGCGCCAGCAGCCCGGGACAGGAGGGCACCGGGGAGCTGTTTTTT

size: .
J: TRBJ2-5
D: .
length: 14
V: TRBV28
CDR3: CASSLWGLGETQYF
DNA: TGTGCCAGCAGTTTATGGGGACTCGGAGAGACCCAGTACTTC

size: .
J: TRBJ2-3
D: TRBD1
length: 15
V: TRBV5-1
CDR3: CASSWGQGGTDTQYF
DNA: TGCGCCAGCAGCTGGGGACAGGGGGGAACAGATACGCAGTATTTT

size: .
J: TRBJ2-1
D: TRBD2
length: 18
V: TRBV9
CDR3: CASSALAGGPSSSNEQFF
DNA: TGTGCCAGCAGCGCATTAGCGGGGGGGCCGTCTTCCTCTAATGAGCAGTTCTTC